This section outlines one T cell receptor beta chain sequence together with its context. What it binds is unknown. Germline CDR1 SQVTM, CDR2 ANQGSEA. Trimming stripped 4 bases from V and 8 bases from J, with 15 bases between. This CDR3 is 12 amino acids long. These data come from a study of cytomegalovirus exposure and HLA in healthy donors. Whole-study findings and limits: Later genetic work tied a missense DCLRE1C variant to beta-chain V and J trimming. An assumption of roughly uniform sequencing depth across donors underlay the presence/absence analyses.

PCR primers comprised 60 Vbeta and 13 Jbeta primers. The method was immunoSEQ multiplex PCR; TCRdb's version includes in-frame clones alone and lacks a portion of them. The sample shows fewer than 200,000 clones, around 80% of them seen only once. The chain combines TRBV29-1 with TRBJ2-7; D unresolved. This receptor was identified in a female donor in good health and CMV-seronegative. Material: PBMCs. The CDR3 DNA reads as TGCAGCGTTGGAGGATCCCCGCCCCAGCAGTACTTC. It codes for CSVGGSPPQQYF.